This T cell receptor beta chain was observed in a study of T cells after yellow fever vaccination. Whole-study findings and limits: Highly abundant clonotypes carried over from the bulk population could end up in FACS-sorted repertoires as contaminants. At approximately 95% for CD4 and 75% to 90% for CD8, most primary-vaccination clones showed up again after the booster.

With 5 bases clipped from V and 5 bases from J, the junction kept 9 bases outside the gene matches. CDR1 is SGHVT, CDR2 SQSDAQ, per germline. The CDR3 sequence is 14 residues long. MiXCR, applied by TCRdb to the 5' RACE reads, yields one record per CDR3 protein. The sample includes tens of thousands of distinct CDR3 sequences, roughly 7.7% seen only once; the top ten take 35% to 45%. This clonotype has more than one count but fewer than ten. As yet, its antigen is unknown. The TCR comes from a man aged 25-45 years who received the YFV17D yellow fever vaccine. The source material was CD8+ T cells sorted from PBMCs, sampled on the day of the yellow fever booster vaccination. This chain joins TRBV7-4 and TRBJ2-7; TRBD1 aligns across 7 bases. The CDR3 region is CASSIRGPMDEQYF. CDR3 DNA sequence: TGTGCCAGCAGCATTAGGGGGCCGATGGACGAGCAGTACTTC.